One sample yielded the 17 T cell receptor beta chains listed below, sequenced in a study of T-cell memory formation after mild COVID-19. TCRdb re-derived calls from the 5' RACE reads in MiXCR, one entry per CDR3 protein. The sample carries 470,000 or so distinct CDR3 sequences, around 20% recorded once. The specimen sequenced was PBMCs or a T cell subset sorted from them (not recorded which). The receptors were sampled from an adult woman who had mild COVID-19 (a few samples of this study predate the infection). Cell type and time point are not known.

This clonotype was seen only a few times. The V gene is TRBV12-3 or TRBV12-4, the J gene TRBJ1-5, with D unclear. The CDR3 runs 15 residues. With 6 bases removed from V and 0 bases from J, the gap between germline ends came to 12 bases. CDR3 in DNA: TGTGCCAGCAGCTCCTACGGTGATAGCAATCAGCCCCAGCATTTT. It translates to CASSSYGDSNQPQHF.

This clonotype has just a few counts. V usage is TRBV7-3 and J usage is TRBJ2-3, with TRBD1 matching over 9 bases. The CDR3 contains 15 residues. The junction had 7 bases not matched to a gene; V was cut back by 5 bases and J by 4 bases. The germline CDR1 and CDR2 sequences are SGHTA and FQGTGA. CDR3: CASSPGTGGADTQYF. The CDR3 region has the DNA TGTGCCAGCAGCCCTGGAACAGGGGGCGCAGATACGCAGTATTTT.

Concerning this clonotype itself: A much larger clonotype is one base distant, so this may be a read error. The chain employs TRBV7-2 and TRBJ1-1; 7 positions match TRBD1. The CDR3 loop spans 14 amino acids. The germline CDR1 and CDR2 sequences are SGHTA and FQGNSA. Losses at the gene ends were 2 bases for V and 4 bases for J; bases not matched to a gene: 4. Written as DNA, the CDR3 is TGTGCCAGCAGCTTAAGGGGGCTGGTCACTGAAGCTTTCTTT. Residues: CASSLRGLVTEAFF.

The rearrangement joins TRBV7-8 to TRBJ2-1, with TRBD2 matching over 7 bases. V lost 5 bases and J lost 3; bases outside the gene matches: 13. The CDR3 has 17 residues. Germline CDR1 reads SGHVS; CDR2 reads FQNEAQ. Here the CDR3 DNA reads TGTGCCAGCAGCCAGACCGCTAGCGGAGAACTCTACAATGAGCAGTTCTTC. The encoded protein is CASSQTASGELYNEQFF.

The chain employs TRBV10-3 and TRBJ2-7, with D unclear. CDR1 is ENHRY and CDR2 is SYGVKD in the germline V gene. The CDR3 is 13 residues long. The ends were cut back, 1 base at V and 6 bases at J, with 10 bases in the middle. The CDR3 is CAISELEQGEQYF. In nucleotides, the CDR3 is TGTGCCATCAGTGAGTTGGAACAAGGCGAGCAGTACTTC.

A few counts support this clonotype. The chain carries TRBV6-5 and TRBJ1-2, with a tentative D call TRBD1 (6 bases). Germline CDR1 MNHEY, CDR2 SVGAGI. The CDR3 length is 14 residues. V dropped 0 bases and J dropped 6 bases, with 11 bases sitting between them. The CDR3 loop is CASSYSEQGDGYTF. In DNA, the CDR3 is TGTGCCAGCAGTTACTCAGAACAGGGCGATGGCTACACCTTC.

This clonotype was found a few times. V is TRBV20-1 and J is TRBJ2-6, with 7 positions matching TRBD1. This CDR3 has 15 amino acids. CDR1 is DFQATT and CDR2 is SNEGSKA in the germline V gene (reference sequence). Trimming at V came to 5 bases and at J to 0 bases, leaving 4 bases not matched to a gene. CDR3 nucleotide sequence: TGCAGTGCTCCCGGGACAGTCTCTGGGGCCAACGTCCTGACTTTC. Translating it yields CSAPGTVSGANVLTF.

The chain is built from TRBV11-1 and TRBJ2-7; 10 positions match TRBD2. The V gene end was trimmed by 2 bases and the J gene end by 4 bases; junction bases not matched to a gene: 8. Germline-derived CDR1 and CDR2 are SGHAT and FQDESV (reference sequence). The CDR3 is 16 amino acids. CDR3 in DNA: TGTGCCAGCAGCTTACTAGCGGGAGATAGTAGTTACGAGCAGTACTTC. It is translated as CASSLLAGDSSYEQYF. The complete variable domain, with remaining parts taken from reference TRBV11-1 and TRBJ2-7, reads EAEVAQSPRYKITEKSQAVAFWCDPISGHATLYWYRQILGQGPELLVQFQDESVVDDSQLPKDRFSAERLKGVDSTLKIQPAELGDSAMYLCASSLLAGDSSYEQYFGPGTRLTVT.

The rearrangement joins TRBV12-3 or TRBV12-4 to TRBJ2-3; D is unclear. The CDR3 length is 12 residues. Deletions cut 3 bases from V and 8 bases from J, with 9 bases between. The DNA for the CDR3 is TGTGCCAGCAGTTTTTCGTTGGGTACGCAGTATTTT. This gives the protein CASSFSLGTQYF.

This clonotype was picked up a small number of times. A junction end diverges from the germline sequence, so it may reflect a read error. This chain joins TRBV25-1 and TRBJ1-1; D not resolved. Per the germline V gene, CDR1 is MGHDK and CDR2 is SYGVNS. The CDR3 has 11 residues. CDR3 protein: CASSESNRRAF. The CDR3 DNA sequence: TGTGCCAGCAGTGAATCAAATAGGCGGGCCTTT.

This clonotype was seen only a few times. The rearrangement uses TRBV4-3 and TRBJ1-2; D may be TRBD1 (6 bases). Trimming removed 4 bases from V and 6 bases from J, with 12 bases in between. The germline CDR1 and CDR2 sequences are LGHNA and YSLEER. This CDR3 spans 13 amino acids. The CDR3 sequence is CASSRANRDGYTF. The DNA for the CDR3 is TGCGCCAGCAGCCGAGCAAACAGGGATGGCTACACCTTC.

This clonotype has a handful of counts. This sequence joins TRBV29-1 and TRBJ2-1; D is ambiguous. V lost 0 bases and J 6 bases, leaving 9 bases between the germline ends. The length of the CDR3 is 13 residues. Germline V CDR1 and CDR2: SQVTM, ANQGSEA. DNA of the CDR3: TGCAGCGTTGAAGATAACAACCTCAATGAGCAGTTCTTC. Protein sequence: CSVEDNNLNEQFF.

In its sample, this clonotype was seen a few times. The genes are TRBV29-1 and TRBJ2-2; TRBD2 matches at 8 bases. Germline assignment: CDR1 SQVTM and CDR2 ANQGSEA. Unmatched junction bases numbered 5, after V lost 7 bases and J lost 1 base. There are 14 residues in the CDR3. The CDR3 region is CSAGAGVNTGELFF. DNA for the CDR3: TGCAGCGCTGGAGCGGGGGTGAACACCGGGGAGCTGTTTTTT.

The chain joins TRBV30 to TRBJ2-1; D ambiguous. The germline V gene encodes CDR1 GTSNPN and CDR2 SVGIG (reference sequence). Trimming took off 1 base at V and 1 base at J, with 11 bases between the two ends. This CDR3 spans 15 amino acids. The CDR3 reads CAWSGLFGSYNEQFF. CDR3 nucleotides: TGTGCCTGGAGTGGACTCTTTGGGTCCTACAATGAGCAGTTCTTC.

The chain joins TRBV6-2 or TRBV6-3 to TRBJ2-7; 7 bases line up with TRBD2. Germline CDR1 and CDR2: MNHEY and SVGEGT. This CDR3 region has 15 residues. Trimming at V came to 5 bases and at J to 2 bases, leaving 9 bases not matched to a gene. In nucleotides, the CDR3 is TGTGCCAGCAGTACGCCCGGGAGGTGGGCCTACGAGCAGTACTTC. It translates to CASSTPGRWAYEQYF.

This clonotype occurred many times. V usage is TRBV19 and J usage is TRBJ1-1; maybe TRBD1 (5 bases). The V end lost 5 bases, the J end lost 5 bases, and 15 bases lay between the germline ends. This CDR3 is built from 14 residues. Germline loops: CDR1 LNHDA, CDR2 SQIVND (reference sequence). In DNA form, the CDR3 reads TGTGCCAGTAGTCCATGGCTGGGGGGGACTGAAGCTTTCTTT. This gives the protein CASSPWLGGTEAFF. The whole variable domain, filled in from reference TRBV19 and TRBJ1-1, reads DGGITQSPKYLFRKEGQNVTLSCEQNLNHDAMYWYRQDPGQGLRLIYYSQIVNDFQKGDIAEGYSVSREKKESFPLTVTSAQKNPTAFYLCASSPWLGGTEAFFGQGTRLTVV.

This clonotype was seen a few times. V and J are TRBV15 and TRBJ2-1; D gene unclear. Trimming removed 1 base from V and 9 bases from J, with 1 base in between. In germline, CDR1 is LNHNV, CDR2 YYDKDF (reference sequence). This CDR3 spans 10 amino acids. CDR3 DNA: TGTGCCACCAGCAGAGGTGAGCAGTTCTTC. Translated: CATSRGEQFF.